This TCR beta chain is drawn from a study of blood T cell repertoires in COVID-19. About the research overall: PBMCs, B-cell-depleted T cells, or T cells provided the cDNA or gDNA that made up the material.

The assay was immunoSEQ multiplex PCR, and TCRdb's table has in-frame clones only and misses some. The sample shows roughly 90,000 clones, roughly 80% of them seen only once. The sequenced sample consisted of peripheral blood. This sequence was found in a woman aged 70-85 years with acute or convalescent COVID-19.

In DNA form, the CDR3 reads TGTGCCAGTCCTGGGACAGGGTGCACCGGGGAGCTGTTTTTT. Translated, it gives CASPGTGCTGELFF. This chain joins TRBV5-3 and TRBJ2-2; TRBD1 matches at 9 bases. TRBV5-3 is an ORF, with its function uncertain. Unmatched junction bases numbered 6, after V lost 8 bases and J lost 4 bases. This CDR3 has 14 residues.